Shown below are 17 T cell receptor beta chains from a single sample sequenced in a study of blood T cell repertoires in COVID-19. Some clones are missing from TCRdb's copy, which holds only in-frame ones; the method was immunoSEQ multiplex PCR. This table holds 250,000 to 350,000 clones, around 92% found once. Material for sequencing was PBMCs or T cells enriched from blood (not recorded which). All receptors derive from a woman aged 50 to 60 who had been exposed to COVID-19.

This clone was counted a few times. The V call is TRBV4-1, the J call TRBJ2-7; TRBD2 might be the D (5 bases). V lost 3 bases to trimming and J lost 5 bases, with 17 bases between them. Germline values: CDR1 MGHRA, CDR2 YSYEKL. The length of the CDR3 is 15 residues. The CDR3 sequence: CASSQDSTSFNEQYF. The CDR3 bases are TGCGCCAGCAGCCAGGACTCAACGTCATTTAACGAGCAGTACTTC.

This clone was seen more than once but under ten times. The chain uses TRBV12-5 and TRBJ1-2; no reliable D call. Trimming took off 5 bases at V and 0 bases at J, with 10 bases between the two ends. CDR3 length: 14 residues. Germline V CDR1 and CDR2: LGHNT, FRNRAP. CDR3 DNA: TGTGCTAGTGGTATCCATAACACTAACTATGGCTACACCTTC. Translated: CASGIHNTNYGYTF.

V usage is TRBV19 and J usage is TRBJ1-1, with 9 bases that match TRBD1. V was clipped by 8 bases and J by 6 bases; unmatched bases: 10. Germline CDR1 is LNHDA and CDR2 is SQIVND (reference sequence). The CDR3 runs to 14 residues. The CDR3 DNA follows: TGTGCCAGTGGTTCCGGGACAGGGATCGCTGAAGCTTTCTTT. Translated, it gives CASGSGTGIAEAFF.

For the CDR3, the DNA is TGTGCCAGCAGTGATTCGGGGGGAAAATCACATGAGCAGTTCTTC. Protein: CASSDSGGKSHEQFF. The chain carries TRBV25-1 and TRBJ2-1, with TRBD2 matching over 7 bases. Germline V gene sequence: CDR1 MGHDK, CDR2 SYGVNS. The junction had 10 bases not matched to a gene; V was cut back by 3 bases and J by 8 bases. This CDR3 is 15 amino acids long. The whole variable domain, filled in from reference TRBV25-1 and TRBJ2-1, reads EADIYQTPRYLVIGTGKKITLECSQTMGHDKMYWYQQDPGMELHLIHYSYGVNSTEKGDLSSESTVSRIRTEHFPLTLESARPSHTSQYLCASSDSGGKSHEQFFGPGTRLTVL.

V and J are TRBV6-5 and TRBJ2-3; 9 positions agree with TRBD2. The CDR3 has 15 residues. Per germline, CDR1 MNHEY and CDR2 SVGAGI. J gave up 6 bases and V 6 bases, and 10 bases lay outside the gene matches. Here the CDR3 DNA reads TGTGCCAGCAGGGGGGTGCCTAGCGGGGTTGATACGCAGTATTTT. Translated: CASRGVPSGVDTQYF.

The chain recombines TRBV19 with TRBJ1-5, with 8 bases lining up with TRBD1. Germline values: CDR1 LNHDA, CDR2 SQIVND (reference sequence). The J segment lost 2 bases and the V segment lost 5 bases, leaving 11 bases of the junction unmatched. The CDR3 has 17 residues. The CDR3 region is CASSSSPGGWGNQPQHF. CDR3 DNA sequence: TGTGCCAGTAGTTCCAGTCCAGGGGGCTGGGGCAATCAGCCCCAGCATTTT.

This clone occurred once. This chain joins TRBV2 and TRBJ2-2; 16 bases align to TRBD2. Germline loops: CDR1 SNHLY, CDR2 FYNNEI. V lost 6 bases to trimming and J lost 5 bases; unmatched junction nucleotides: 9. The CDR3 spans 18 residues. CDR3 loop: CASRTGTSGGDLTGELFF. In DNA form, the CDR3 reads TGTGCCAGCAGGACTGGGACTAGCGGGGGGGATTTAACCGGGGAGCTGTTTTTT.

DNA for the CDR3: TGTGCCAGCAGTCTAGCGGGGACGACGATCTCCTACAATGAGCAGTTCTTC. It encodes CASSLAGTTISYNEQFF. The V call is TRBV28, the J call TRBJ2-1, with 9 bases lining up with TRBD2. This CDR3 is built from 17 residues. The V gene's germline CDR1 is MDHEN and CDR2 SYDVKM. With 5 bases clipped from V and 0 bases from J, the junction kept 8 bases outside the gene matches.

The chain combines TRBV5-1 with TRBJ1-6; 7 bases map to TRBD1. In germline, CDR1 is SGHRS, CDR2 YFSETQ. The CDR3 extends over 14 amino acids. With V trimmed by 3 bases and J by 8 bases, 5 bases remained unmatched. The CDR3 loop is CASSSTGFDSPLHF. The CDR3 DNA follows: TGCGCCAGCAGCTCGACAGGGTTTGATTCACCCCTCCACTTT.

The chain combines TRBV10-3 with TRBJ1-2, with 9 nucleotides matching TRBD1. Germline V gene data show CDR1 as ENHRY and CDR2 as SYGVKD. The CDR3 contains 13 residues. V gave up 6 bases and J gave up 8 bases; unmatched junction bases: 7. The CDR3 DNA reads TGTGCCATCAGAGAATCGACAGGGGGAGGCTACACCTTC. Its protein product is CAIRESTGGGYTF.

The V gene is TRBV28, the J gene TRBJ2-5; 10 bases match TRBD1. CDR1 and CDR2 from the germline V gene are MDHEN and SYDVKM. V shed 6 bases, J shed 4 bases, and the junction held 8 bases outside the gene matches. CDR3 length: 15 residues. DNA for the CDR3: TGTGCCAGCAGCAAGAGACAGGGGGCCGGAGAGACCCAGTACTTC. Amino acids: CASSKRQGAGETQYF.

The chain uses TRBV7-9 and TRBJ1-4; 7 bases line up with TRBD1. Germline CDR1 SEHNR, CDR2 FQNEAQ (reference sequence). Losses at the gene ends were 3 bases for V and 6 bases for J; bases not matched to a gene: 7. CDR3 size: 15 residues. CDR3 bases: TGTGCCAGCAGCTTGGACAGGATTCTCGATGAAAAACTGTTTTTT. Protein product: CASSLDRILDEKLFF. Filled out from reference TRBV7-9 and TRBJ1-4, the complete variable domain reads DTGVSQNPRHKITKRGQNVTFRCDPISEHNRLYWYRQTLGQGPEFLTYFQNEAQLEKSRLLSDRFSAERPKGSFSTLEIQRTEQGDSAMYLCASSLDRILDEKLFFGSGTQLSVL.

The gene calls are TRBV7-2 and TRBJ2-7; 8 nucleotides align to TRBD1. Germline assignment: CDR1 SGHTA and CDR2 FQGNSA. The CDR3 has 16 amino acids. J lost 3 bases, V lost 6 bases, and 13 bases had no gene match. CDR3 loop: CASSKDRGTSIYEQYF. The CDR3 DNA is TGTGCCAGCAGTAAAGACAGGGGAACTTCCATCTACGAGCAGTACTTC.

The chain has TRBV2 and TRBJ1-6; 7 nucleotides agree with TRBD1. Trimming took 0 bases from V and 9 from J; bases not matched to a gene: 8. CDR1 and CDR2 from the germline V gene are SNHLY and FYNNEI. CDR3 length: 16 amino acids. The CDR3 region is CASSEARKGGLSPLHF. The CDR3, as DNA: TGTGCCAGCAGTGAAGCCCGTAAAGGGGGCCTTTCACCCCTCCACTTT.

This clone was recorded only once. V usage is TRBV7-9 and J usage is TRBJ2-1; 10 nucleotides match TRBD1. Germline loops: CDR1 SEHNR, CDR2 FQNEAQ (reference sequence). This CDR3 contains 17 residues. V was pared by 5 bases and J by 8 bases, with 15 bases of the junction left unmatched. CDR3 in amino acids: CASSPSGTGQGRDEQFF. In DNA, the CDR3 is TGTGCCAGCAGCCCAAGTGGCACGGGACAGGGGAGGGATGAGCAGTTCTTC.

The V call is TRBV27, the J call TRBJ2-6; 8 bases map to TRBD1. Trimming at V came to 5 bases and at J to 0 bases, leaving 0 bases not matched to a gene. Germline V gene data show CDR1 as MNHEY and CDR2 as SMNVEV (reference sequence). This CDR3 contains 15 residues. The CDR3 DNA is TGTGCCAGCAGTACAGGGGGCTCTGGGGCCAACGTCCTGACTTTC. Protein product: CASSTGGSGANVLTF. Full variable domain (rest looked up from reference TRBV27 and TRBJ2-6): EAQVTQNPRYLITVTGKKLTVTCSQNMNHEYMSWYRQDPGLGLRQIYYSMNVEVTDKGDVPEGYKVSRKEKRNFPLILESPSPNQTSLYFCASSTGGSGANVLTFGAGSRLTVL.

This clone was counted a single time. V is TRBV28 and J is TRBJ1-1; 8 positions agree with TRBD1. Germline V gives CDR1 MDHEN, CDR2 SYDVKM. This CDR3 is built from 14 residues. The V and J ends lost 3 bases and 1 base, in that order; junction bases with no gene match: 1. The CDR3 loop reads CASSLTGENTEAFF. The DNA of the CDR3 is TGTGCCAGCAGTTTGACAGGGGAGAACACTGAAGCTTTCTTT.